These 5 T cell receptor beta chains were all obtained from the same sample, sequenced in a study of cytomegalovirus exposure and HLA in healthy donors. 60 Vbeta and 13 Jbeta primers were used in PCR. The table came from immunoSEQ multiplex PCR; TCRdb's copy has only in-frame clones and leaves some out. The data show 150,000 to 200,000 clones, roughly 87% seen once. Sequencing was carried out using PBMCs. All receptors derive from a man aged 40-55 years in good health and CMV-seronegative.

This chain joins TRBV2 and TRBJ2-1, with TRBD2 identical over 10 bases. The CDR3 consists of 13 residues. The trim removed 11 bases at V and 4 bases at J, leaving 5 bases unmatched. Germline lookup yields CDR1 SNHLY and CDR2 FYNNEI. The CDR3 region is CAGRAGGYNEQFF. CDR3 sequence (DNA): TGTGCCGGCCGAGCGGGAGGGTACAATGAGCAGTTCTTC.

The rearrangement uses TRBV9 and TRBJ2-1; TRBD2 matches 12 bases. Per the germline V gene, CDR1 is SGDLS and CDR2 is YYNGEE. V gave up 3 bases and J gave up 13 bases; unmatched junction bases: 11. The CDR3 runs to 15 residues. CDR3 residues: CASSETSGGLRDQFF. As DNA, the CDR3 is TGTGCCAGCAGCGAGACTAGCGGGGGCCTCAGAGATCAGTTCTTC.

The chain carries TRBV9 and TRBJ2-5, with 9 bases fitting TRBD2. V lost 0 bases and J lost 2; bases outside the gene matches: 8. CDR1 and CDR2 (germline): SGDLS, YYNGEE. CDR3 length: 17 residues. CDR3 DNA: TGTGCCAGCAGCGTAGGAATGGGAGCGGGAGGTCAAGAGACCCAGTACTTC. Encoded protein: CASSVGMGAGGQETQYF.

The rearrangement joins TRBV19 to TRBJ1-2, with unresolved D. CDR1 is LNHDA, CDR2 SQIVND, per germline (reference sequence). The CDR3 has 14 residues. V was trimmed by 2 bases and J by 8 bases, leaving 15 bases between them. CDR3 sequence: CASSISGVGAGYTF. CDR3 sequence (DNA): TGTGCCAGTAGTATATCTGGAGTCGGCGCAGGCTACACCTTC.

A single count supports this clone. The CDR3 reads CASSPMGLNQPQHF. The CDR3 DNA follows: TGTGCCAGCAGCCCAATGGGGCTCAATCAGCCCCAGCATTTT. This chain links TRBV7-2 with TRBJ1-5, with D possibly TRBD1 on 5 matching bases. V was pared by 5 bases and J by 3 bases, with 11 bases between. Germline lookup yields CDR1 SGHTA and CDR2 FQGNSA. This CDR3 is built from 14 residues.